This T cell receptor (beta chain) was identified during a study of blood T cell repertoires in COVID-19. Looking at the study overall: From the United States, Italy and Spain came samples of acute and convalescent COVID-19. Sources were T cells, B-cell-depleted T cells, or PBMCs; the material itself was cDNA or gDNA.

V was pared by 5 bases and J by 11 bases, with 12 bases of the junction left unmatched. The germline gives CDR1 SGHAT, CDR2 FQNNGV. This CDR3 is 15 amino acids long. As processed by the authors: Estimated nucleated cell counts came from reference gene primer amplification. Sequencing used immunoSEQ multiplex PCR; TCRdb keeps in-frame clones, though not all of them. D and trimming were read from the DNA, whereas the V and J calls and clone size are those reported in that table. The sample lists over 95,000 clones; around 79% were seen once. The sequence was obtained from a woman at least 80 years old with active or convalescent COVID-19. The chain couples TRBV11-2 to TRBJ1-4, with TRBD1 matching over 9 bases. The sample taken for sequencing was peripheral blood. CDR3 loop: CASSVRTGVLGKLFF. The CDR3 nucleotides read TGTGCCAGCAGCGTACGGACAGGGGTGTTGGGTAAACTGTTTTTT.